One and the same sample provided the 16 T cell receptor beta chains below, sequenced in a study of cytomegalovirus exposure and HLA in healthy donors. This PCR relied on a set of 60 Vbeta primers and 13 Jbeta primers. Repertoires were generated with immunoSEQ multiplex PCR, while TCRdb's copy carries only in-frame clones and drops some. The top ten clones hold 1.5% to 2% of a sample with fewer than 250,000 clones, roughly 79% of them seen once. Sequencing was carried out using PBMCs. These receptors originate from a male donor in good health and CMV-seronegative.

This clone has only a few counts. The CDR3 DNA is TGTGCCAGCAGCCAAGATAGCAGGGCTCGGGAGCAGTACTTC. This translates into CASSQDSRAREQYF. The rearrangement uses TRBV4-2 and TRBJ2-7, with TRBD1 as a possible D gene (5 bases). Per the germline V gene, CDR1 is LGHNA and CDR2 is YNFKEQ. The V end was cut by 0 bases, the J end by 7 bases, with 13 bases between. This CDR3 is 14 amino acids long.

This clone was counted only a few times. This chain joins TRBV29-1 and TRBJ2-7; 7 bases fit TRBD1. The V gene's germline CDR1 is SQVTM and CDR2 ANQGSEA. The CDR3 is made up of 13 amino acids. V dropped 6 bases and J dropped 3; count of bases not matched to a gene: 8. The CDR3: CSVSKDRDYEQYF. CDR3 nucleotides: TGCAGCGTATCCAAAGACAGGGACTACGAGCAGTACTTC.

This rearrangement joins TRBV7-2 to TRBJ2-1; 8 bases are a match to TRBD1. Trimming took 5 bases from V and 10 from J; bases not matched to a gene: 19. The CDR3 consists of 17 residues. Germline loops: CDR1 SGHTA, CDR2 FQGNSA. CDR3 sequence: CASSPRWARGLVGEQFF. CDR3 coding DNA: TGTGCCAGCAGCCCCCGTTGGGCCAGGGGGCTGGTTGGAGAGCAGTTCTTC.

This rearrangement joins TRBV27 to TRBJ2-6; unclear D gene. The V end was cut by 1 base, the J end by 0 bases, with 13 bases between. CDR3 length: 18 amino acids. Germline lookup yields CDR1 MNHEY and CDR2 SMNVEV (reference sequence). CDR3 coding DNA: TGTGCCAGCAGTTTATTGGTAGAACCCTCCTCTGGGGCCAACGTCCTGACTTTC. Its protein product is CASSLLVEPSSGANVLTF. The full variable domain, with the rest looked up from reference TRBV27 and TRBJ2-6, is EAQVTQNPRYLITVTGKKLTVTCSQNMNHEYMSWYRQDPGLGLRQIYYSMNVEVTDKGDVPEGYKVSRKEKRNFPLILESPSPNQTSLYFCASSLLVEPSSGANVLTFGAGSRLTVL.

The gene calls are TRBV15 and TRBJ2-3; D remains ambiguous. V was clipped by 5 bases and J by 6 bases, with 15 bases between them. The CDR3 runs 14 residues. The germline CDR1 and CDR2 sequences are LNHNV and YYDKDF (reference sequence). For the CDR3, the DNA is TGTGCCACCAGCCAAGGCGGTGACGTGGATACGCAGTATTTT. The encoded protein is CATSQGGDVDTQYF.

This clone was picked up one time. This chain uses TRBV7-2 with TRBJ1-1, with TRBD1 identical over 9 bases. Unmatched junction bases numbered 5, after V lost 5 bases and J lost 4 bases. The CDR3 has 14 residues. CDR1 is SGHTA, CDR2 FQGNSA, per germline. CDR3 bases: TGTGCCAGCAGCAGACAGGGGGGTCTCACTGAAGCTTTCTTT. As protein: CASSRQGGLTEAFF. Full variable domain (rest looked up from reference TRBV7-2 and TRBJ1-1): GAGVSQSPSNKVTEKGKDVELRCDPISGHTALYWYRQSLGQGLEFLIYFQGNSAPDKSGLPSDRFSAERTGGSVSTLTIQRTQQEDSAVYLCASSRQGGLTEAFFGQGTRLTVV.

The rearrangement links TRBV11-3 to TRBJ2-1; D is possibly TRBD1 (6 bases). Germline loops: CDR1 SGHNT, CDR2 YENEEA. The CDR3 sequence is 11 residues long. V was pared by 3 bases and J by 9 bases, with 6 bases between. The CDR3 sequence: CASSFRGEQFF. CDR3 bases: TGTGCCAGCAGCTTCAGGGGTGAGCAGTTCTTC. Variable domain in full (rest from reference TRBV11-3 and TRBJ2-1): EAGVVQSPRYKIIEKKQPVAFWCNPISGHNTLYWYLQNLGQGPELLIRYENEEAVDDSQLPKDRFSAERLKGVDSTLKIQPAELGDSAVYLCASSFRGEQFFGPGTRLTVL.

The J gene is TRBJ1-3, the V gene TRBV5-5, with 11 bases matching TRBD1. Germline assignment: CDR1 SGHKS and CDR2 YYEKEE (reference sequence). V dropped 3 bases and J dropped 5; count of bases not matched to a gene: 1. The CDR3 is made up of 14 amino acids. The CDR3 nucleotides are TGTGCCAGCAGCTGGACAGGGGGCAGAAACACCATATATTTT. This codes for CASSWTGGRNTIYF.

In this sample, this clone turned up once. V and J are TRBV11-2 and TRBJ2-7; a weak D match, TRBD2 (5 bases). V lost 1 base to trimming and J lost 4 bases, with 14 bases between them. This CDR3 contains 15 residues. Germline values: CDR1 SGHAT, CDR2 FQNNGV. The CDR3 spells CASSLGGQSGYEQYF. CDR3 bases: TGTGCCAGCAGCTTAGGAGGCCAGAGCGGATACGAGCAGTACTTC.

A few counts support this clone. V usage is TRBV18 and J usage is TRBJ1-2, with 10 bases that match TRBD1. The CDR3 is 15 amino acids. Germline loops: CDR1 KGHSH, CDR2 LQKENI. V lost 2 bases to trimming and J lost 3 bases; unmatched junction nucleotides: 3. CDR3 bases: TGTGCCAGCTCACCAGGGACAGGGGCTGACTATGGCTACACCTTC. Protein sequence: CASSPGTGADYGYTF. The variable domain in full, completed from reference TRBV18 and TRBJ1-2, reads NAGVMQNPRHLVRRRGQEARLRCSPMKGHSHVYWYRQLPEEGLKFMVYLQKENIIDESGMPKERFSAEFPKEGPSILRIQQVVRGDSAAYFCASSPGTGADYGYTFGSGTRLTVV.

This chain connects TRBV13 to TRBJ2-2; maybe TRBD2 (5 bases). The CDR3 length is 14 residues. The germline CDR1 and CDR2 sequences are PRHDT and FYEKMQ (reference sequence). V lost 3 bases to trimming and J lost 1 base, with 6 bases between them. The CDR3 loop is CASSLEENTGELFF. The CDR3, as DNA: TGTGCCAGCAGCTTGGAGGAGAACACCGGGGAGCTGTTTTTT.

The gene calls are TRBV27 and TRBJ2-3; 8 bases line up with TRBD2. Germline-derived CDR1 and CDR2 are MNHEY and SMNVEV (reference sequence). V shed 8 bases, J shed 1 base, and the junction held 8 bases outside the gene matches. There are 15 residues in the CDR3. CDR3 sequence (DNA): TGTGCCAGCCAACCGGGACTAGGGGGCACAGATACGCAGTATTTT. Encoded protein: CASQPGLGGTDTQYF.

The chain has TRBV5-1 and TRBJ2-5; D is ambiguous. The V gene's germline CDR1 is SGHRS and CDR2 YFSETQ. Trimming cost V 2 bases and J 5 bases, with 4 bases left between them. CDR3 length equals 11 residues. The CDR3 nucleotides are TGCGCCAGCAGCTTTCAGGAGACCCAGTACTTC. As protein: CASSFQETQYF.

This chain links TRBV5-1 with TRBJ1-2; 7 bases agree with TRBD1. Germline V gene lookup returns CDR1 SGHRS and CDR2 YFSETQ. V was pared by 0 bases and J by 5 bases, with 7 bases of the junction left unmatched. The CDR3 totals 15 residues. CDR3 region: CASSLADRPGYGYTF. CDR3 nucleotides: TGCGCCAGCAGCTTGGCGGACAGGCCCGGTTATGGCTACACCTTC.

The chain carries TRBV6-5 and TRBJ2-5, with unresolved D. The J call may not be correct, given that the DNA end is closer to TRBJ2-7. The germline gives CDR1 MNHEY, CDR2 SVGAGI. The length of the CDR3 is 13 residues. CDR3 protein: CASSADNTYEQYF. As DNA, the CDR3 is TGTGCCAGCAGTGCCGACAATACCTACGAGCAGTACTTC.

V is TRBV18 and J is TRBJ2-7; TRBD1 matches at 9 bases. Germline loops: CDR1 KGHSH, CDR2 LQKENI. The CDR3 covers 15 residues. With V trimmed by 5 bases and J by 2 bases, 7 bases remained unmatched. CDR3 DNA: TGTGCCAGCTCATCGCGCGGGACAGGGACCTACGAGCAGTACTTC. Encoded protein: CASSSRGTGTYEQYF.